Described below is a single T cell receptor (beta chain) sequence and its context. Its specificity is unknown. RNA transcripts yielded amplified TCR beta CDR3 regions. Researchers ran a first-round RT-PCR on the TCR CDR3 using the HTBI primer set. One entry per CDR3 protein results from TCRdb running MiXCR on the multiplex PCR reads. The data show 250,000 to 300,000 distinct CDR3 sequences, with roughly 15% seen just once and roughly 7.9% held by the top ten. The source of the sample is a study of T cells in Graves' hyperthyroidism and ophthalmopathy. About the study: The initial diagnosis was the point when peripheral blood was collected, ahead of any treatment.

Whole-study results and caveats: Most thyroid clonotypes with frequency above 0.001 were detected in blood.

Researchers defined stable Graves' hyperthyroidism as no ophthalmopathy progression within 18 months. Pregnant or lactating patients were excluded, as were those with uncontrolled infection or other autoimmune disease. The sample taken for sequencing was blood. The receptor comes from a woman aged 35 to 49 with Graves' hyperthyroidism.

CDR3 loop: CASSYVGNDSPLHF. Written as DNA, the CDR3 is TGTGCCAGCAGTTACGTGGGGAACGATTCACCCCTCCACTTT. This sequence joins TRBV6-5 and TRBJ1-6; D is undetermined. V lost 2 bases and J 8 bases, leaving 10 bases between the germline ends. This CDR3 contains 14 residues. From germline, CDR1 is MNHEY and CDR2 SVGAGI.